This entry lists 32 T cell receptor beta chains sequenced from one sample in a study of shared clonotypes between healthy human individuals. The assay was immunoSEQ multiplex PCR, and TCRdb's table has in-frame clones only and misses some. The sample yields some 1.4 million clones, roughly 95% seen once. The sequenced sample consisted of naive CD4+ T cells sorted from blood. The sample's subset: CD45RA+ positively selected. These receptors were collected from a man younger than 45 in good health.

The gene calls are TRBV6-6 and TRBJ2-7, with TRBD1 matching over 10 bases. CDR1 is MNHNY and CDR2 is SVGAGI in the germline V gene (reference sequence). The CDR3 is 14 amino acids. V shed 7 bases, J shed 3 bases, and the junction held 6 bases outside the gene matches. The CDR3 protein is CASNKRDRGYEQYF. CDR3 DNA: TGTGCCAGCAACAAAAGGGACAGGGGCTACGAGCAGTACTTC.

The chain carries TRBV5-4 and TRBJ2-1, with D perhaps matching TRBD1 (6 bases). With 5 bases removed from V and 3 bases from J, the gap between germline ends came to 12 bases. From germline, CDR1 is SGHNT and CDR2 YYREEE (reference sequence). The CDR3 extends over 14 amino acids. For the CDR3, the DNA is TGTGCCAGCAGTGTGGGGGCAATCTACAATGAGCAGTTCTTC. Residues: CASSVGAIYNEQFF.

V is TRBV7-3 and J is TRBJ2-7; D gene uncertain. CDR1 SGHTA and CDR2 FQGTGA come from the germline V gene. Trimming pared 3 bases from V and 2 bases from J, leaving 8 bases between. This CDR3 is 13 amino acids long. The CDR3 DNA is TGTGCCAGCAGCTTGCGGCCTACCTACGAGCAGTACTTC. Its protein product is CASSLRPTYEQYF. The full variable domain, rest sourced from reference TRBV7-3 and TRBJ2-7, is GAGVSQTPSNKVTEKGKYVELRCDPISGHTALYWYRQSLGQGPEFLIYFQGTGAADDSGLPNDRFFAVRPEGSVSTLKIQRTERGDSAVYLCASSLRPTYEQYFGPGTRLTVT.

This sequence joins TRBV10-3 and TRBJ2-3, with 12 bases fitting TRBD2. Germline loops: CDR1 ENHRY, CDR2 SYGVKD. CDR3 length: 17 residues. J was trimmed by 4 bases and V by 4 bases; bases with no gene match: 9. The CDR3 region is CAISAASGRAVADTQYF. The DNA for the CDR3 is TGTGCCATCAGTGCGGCTAGCGGGAGGGCCGTCGCAGATACGCAGTATTTT.

This sequence joins TRBV12-1 and TRBJ2-3; TRBD1, the table's D call, lacks a check against the DNA. TRBV12-1 is classified as a pseudogene. The CDR3 consists of 15 residues. In DNA, the CDR3 is TGTGCCAGCAGCCGGGACAGACTCTGCACAGATACGCAGTATTTT. It is translated as CASSRDRLCTDTQYF.

V and J are TRBV5-1 and TRBJ2-7, with 10 nucleotides matching TRBD2. V shed 1 base, J shed 2 bases, and the junction held 0 bases outside the gene matches. Germline CDR1 and CDR2: SGHRS and YFSETQ. CDR3 size: 14 residues. The CDR3 reads CASSLTSGTYEQYF. CDR3 nucleotide sequence: TGCGCCAGCAGCTTGACTAGCGGGACCTACGAGCAGTACTTC.

Regarding this clone: Within the sample, other DNA sequences also encode this same CDR3. V usage is TRBV5-1 and J usage is TRBJ2-7; D is unclear. V shed 2 bases and J shed 5 bases, with 11 bases lying between them. CDR1 SGHRS and CDR2 YFSETQ come from the germline V gene. CDR3 size: 13 residues. CDR3 sequence: CASSLSGVDEQYF. Written as DNA, the CDR3 is TGCGCCAGCAGCTTAAGTGGGGTCGACGAGCAGTACTTC.

V and J are TRBV27 and TRBJ1-4, with D uncertain. This CDR3 has 18 amino acids. The germline V gene encodes CDR1 MNHEY and CDR2 SMNVEV (reference sequence). V lost 6 bases, J lost 6 bases, and 26 bases lay in between. The CDR3 reads CASSARTWYEEADEKLFF. CDR3 coding DNA: TGTGCCAGCAGCGCCCGGACGTGGTATGAGGAAGCGGATGAAAAACTGTTTTTT. The full variable domain, with the rest looked up from reference TRBV27 and TRBJ1-4, is EAQVTQNPRYLITVTGKKLTVTCSQNMNHEYMSWYRQDPGLGLRQIYYSMNVEVTDKGDVPEGYKVSRKEKRNFPLILESPSPNQTSLYFCASSARTWYEEADEKLFFGSGTQLSVL.

The chain employs TRBV19 and TRBJ2-7; D is possibly TRBD2 (5 bases). V was pared by 6 bases and J by 0 bases, with 15 bases between. CDR3 length: 15 amino acids. CDR1 is LNHDA and CDR2 is SQIVND in the germline V gene (reference sequence). The CDR3 is CASRRSGLSSYEQYF. The CDR3 region has the DNA TGTGCCAGTAGAAGGAGCGGCCTCAGCTCCTACGAGCAGTACTTC.

V and J are TRBV11-2 and TRBJ1-1; D gene uncertain. Germline values: CDR1 SGHAT, CDR2 FQNNGV. V gave up 0 bases and J gave up 0 bases, with 2 bases separating them. The length of the CDR3 is 13 residues. Here the CDR3 reads CASSLELNTEAFF. The DNA for the CDR3 is TGTGCCAGCAGCTTAGAACTGAACACTGAAGCTTTCTTT.

The table lists this clone with a count of one. The chain employs TRBV5-6 and TRBJ1-1, with a tentative D call TRBD1 (5 bases). CDR1 and CDR2 (germline): SGHDT, YYEEEE. The ends were cut back, 4 bases at V and 2 bases at J, with 15 bases in the middle. The CDR3 runs to 15 residues. CDR3 protein: CASSLPSRGNTEAFF. As DNA, the CDR3 is TGTGCCAGCAGCCTCCCCAGCCGGGGCAACACTGAAGCTTTCTTT.

This clone was observed once. This chain connects TRBV5-4 to TRBJ2-1; TRBD2 matches at 7 bases. CDR1 and CDR2 from the germline V gene are SGHNT and YYREEE (reference sequence). The CDR3 consists of 15 residues. J was trimmed by 5 bases and V by 0 bases; bases with no gene match: 5. The CDR3 coding sequence is TGTGCCAGCAGCTTGGTGCGCGGGAGTAACAATGAGCAGTTCTTC. It is translated as CASSLVRGSNNEQFF.

For this clone: Other DNA sequences of this sample code for an identical CDR3. V usage is TRBV14 and J usage is TRBJ1-1, with 7 bases identical to TRBD1. V shed 2 bases and J 0 bases; nucleotides not matched to a gene: 3. This CDR3 spans 15 amino acids. Germline loops: CDR1 SGHDN, CDR2 FVKESK. The CDR3 reads CASSQRTGMNTEAFF. DNA of the CDR3: TGTGCCAGCAGCCAAAGGACAGGAATGAACACTGAAGCTTTCTTT.

V gene TRBV4-1 combines with J gene TRBJ2-7, with D hard to call. The CDR3 has 14 amino acids. V was pared by 4 bases and J by 4 bases, with 14 bases between. CDR1 and CDR2 (germline): MGHRA, YSYEKL. The CDR3 reads CASSPSWGDYEQYF. For the CDR3, the DNA is TGCGCCAGCAGCCCCTCATGGGGTGATTACGAGCAGTACTTC.

V is TRBV5-1 and J is TRBJ1-4; no reliable D call. The V and J ends lost 1 base and 0 bases respectively, with 13 bases between them. This CDR3 has 17 residues. CDR1 and CDR2 (germline): SGHRS, YFSETQ. The chain's CDR3 is CASSLSGFGATNEKLFF. The CDR3 bases are TGCGCCAGCAGCTTGTCGGGGTTTGGGGCAACTAATGAAAAACTGTTTTTT.

The genes are TRBV27 and TRBJ1-4, with TRBD1 matching over 9 bases. Germline CDR1 is MNHEY and CDR2 is SMNVEV (reference sequence). Germline trimming cut 6 bases from V and 8 bases from J; bases unmatched to any gene: 10. The CDR3 sequence is 15 residues long. The CDR3 DNA reads TGTGCCAGCAGCATGACCGGGACAGGGTACGAAAAACTGTTTTTT. It is translated as CASSMTGTGYEKLFF.

This clone appeared once. V and J are TRBV6-5 and TRBJ1-1; D uncertain. This CDR3 contains 11 residues. Germline CDR1 reads MNHEY; CDR2 reads SVGAGI. V was trimmed by 6 bases and J by 4 bases, leaving 6 bases between them. CDR3 sequence: CASSTGTEAFF. CDR3 coding DNA: TGTGCCAGCAGCACGGGCACTGAAGCTTTCTTT.

The chain employs TRBV27 and TRBJ2-6; 12 bases fit TRBD2. With V trimmed by 6 bases and J by 0 bases, 3 bases remained unmatched. CDR1 is MNHEY and CDR2 is SMNVEV in the germline V gene (reference sequence). The CDR3 is made up of 17 amino acids. The CDR3 DNA reads TGTGCCAGCAGCCCTAGCGGGAGGGCCTCTGGGGCCAACGTCCTGACTTTC. Translating it yields CASSPSGRASGANVLTF.

The chain uses TRBV9 and TRBJ2-3; 10 bases are shared with TRBD1. After removal of 3 bases from V and 0 bases from J, the junction contained 4 bases not matched to a gene. Germline lookup yields CDR1 SGDLS and CDR2 YYNGEE. CDR3 size: 16 residues. The CDR3 protein is CASSGGTGASTDTQYF. CDR3 DNA: TGTGCCAGCAGCGGGGGGACAGGGGCCAGCACAGATACGCAGTATTTT.

The rearrangement links TRBV2 to TRBJ1-5; D may be TRBD1 (5 bases). The germline gives CDR1 SNHLY, CDR2 FYNNEI. The CDR3 runs to 15 residues. Trimming took off 2 bases at V and 0 bases at J, with 8 bases between the two ends. This chain's CDR3 is CASSEWGNSNQPQHF. The CDR3 nucleotides read TGTGCCAGCAGTGAATGGGGGAATAGCAATCAGCCCCAGCATTTT. The variable domain in full, completed from reference TRBV2 and TRBJ1-5, reads EPEVTQTPSHQVTQMGQEVILRCVPISNHLYFYWYRQILGQKVEFLVSFYNNEISEKSEIFDDQFSVERPDGSNFTLKIRSTKLEDSAMYFCASSEWGNSNQPQHFGDGTRLSIL.

This chain joins TRBV7-3 and TRBJ2-2; D might be TRBD1 (7 bases). Germline values: CDR1 SGHTA, CDR2 FQGTGA. The CDR3 length is 16 residues. V was clipped by 5 bases and J by 0 bases, with 13 bases between them. The CDR3 bases are TGTGCCAGCAGCCCCCGGGGGACAGCGAACACCGGGGAGCTGTTTTTT. This gives the protein CASSPRGTANTGELFF.

The rearrangement joins TRBV7-2 to TRBJ2-7, with D hard to call. This CDR3 is 14 amino acids long. The V gene lost 1 base and the J gene lost 5 bases, with 12 bases spanning the gap. Germline CDR1 reads SGHTA; CDR2 reads FQGNSA. This CDR3 is CASSLVPDNHEQYF. The CDR3 nucleotides read TGTGCCAGCAGCTTAGTTCCAGACAACCACGAGCAGTACTTC.

Only one count was recorded for this clone. CDR3 residues: CASNPTGDNNQPQHF. CDR3 DNA sequence: TGTGCCAGCAACCCGACAGGGGACAACAATCAGCCCCAGCATTTT. This chain connects TRBV9 to TRBJ1-5; 8 nucleotides line up with TRBD1. This CDR3 has 15 residues. Germline CDR1 reads SGDLS; CDR2 reads YYNGEE. Unmatched junction bases numbered 8, after V lost 6 bases and J lost 3 bases. Based on the CDR3 plus reference TRBV9 and TRBJ1-5, the full variable domain is DSGVTQTPKHLITATGQRVTLRCSPRSGDLSVYWYQQSLDQGLQFLIQYYNGEERAKGNILERFSAQQFPDLHSELNLSSLELGDSALYFCASNPTGDNNQPQHFGDGTRLSIL.

The CDR3 nucleotides read TGTGCCATCAGTCGACTAGCGGGGACTAGCACAGATACGCAGTATTTT. This encodes CAISRLAGTSTDTQYF. The gene calls are TRBV10-3 and TRBJ2-3; 11 nucleotides line up with TRBD2. J lost 0 bases, V lost 5 bases, and 4 bases had no gene match. CDR1 is ENHRY, CDR2 SYGVKD, per germline. The CDR3 consists of 16 residues.

The chain has TRBV4-1 and TRBJ2-7; D gene uncertain. Germline V lookup: CDR1 MGHRA, CDR2 YSYEKL. The CDR3 extends over 14 amino acids. V was clipped by 1 base and J by 0 bases, with 7 bases between them. The CDR3 reads CASSQGAASYEQYF. The DNA for the CDR3 is TGCGCCAGCAGCCAAGGGGCGGCCTCCTACGAGCAGTACTTC.

The J gene is TRBJ2-3, the V gene TRBV7-9; no clear D gene. This CDR3 spans 11 amino acids. V gave up 1 base and J gave up 10 bases, with 6 bases separating them. CDR1 is SEHNR, CDR2 FQNEAQ, per germline (reference sequence). The CDR3 loop is CASSLEAAQYF. In DNA, the CDR3 is TGTGCCAGCAGCTTAGAGGCTGCGCAGTATTTT.

V and J are TRBV18 and TRBJ1-1, with 8 nucleotides matching TRBD1. CDR1 KGHSH and CDR2 LQKENI come from the germline V gene. The CDR3 runs 16 residues. The V and J ends lost 1 base and 5 bases, in that order; junction bases with no gene match: 9. CDR3 DNA: TGTGCCAGCTCACCACAACCAACAGGGGGGAGTACTGAAGCTTTCTTT. Its translation: CASSPQPTGGSTEAFF.

The V gene is TRBV7-2, the J gene TRBJ2-2; D call uncertain. Germline V gene data show CDR1 as SGHTA and CDR2 as FQGNSA. This CDR3 contains 13 residues. Trimming removed 6 bases at V and 6 bases at J, with 11 bases between. Written as DNA, the CDR3 is TGTGCCAGCAGTCGACCCTTTTCCGGGGAGCTGTTTTTT. It codes for CASSRPFSGELFF.

The chain recombines TRBV28 with TRBJ1-1; D gene unclear. Germline V CDR1 and CDR2: MDHEN, SYDVKM. Trimming pared 4 bases from V and 0 bases from J, leaving 9 bases between. This CDR3 is 14 amino acids long. The CDR3 DNA reads TGTGCCAGCAGTTGGTTGGGAGTGAACACTGAAGCTTTCTTT. This translates into CASSWLGVNTEAFF. The full variable domain, completed using reference TRBV28 and TRBJ1-1, is DVKVTQSSRYLVKRTGEKVFLECVQDMDHENMFWYRQDPGLGLRLIYFSYDVKMKEKGDIPEGYSVSREKKERFSLILESASTNQTSMYLCASSWLGVNTEAFFGQGTRLTVV.

The V gene is TRBV7-6, the J gene TRBJ2-1; 7 positions agree with TRBD1. There are 15 residues in the CDR3. CDR1 and CDR2 from the germline V gene are SGHVS and FNYEAQ. V lost 5 bases to trimming and J lost 8 bases; unmatched junction nucleotides: 12. CDR3 amino acids: CASSPRGRAGDEQFF. DNA for the CDR3: TGTGCCAGCAGCCCAAGGGGGCGCGCGGGCGATGAGCAGTTCTTC.

The V and J genes are TRBV30 and TRBJ2-1, with 9 bases matching TRBD2. Germline values: CDR1 GTSNPN, CDR2 SVGIG (reference sequence). V gave up 7 bases and J gave up 1 base; unmatched junction bases: 17. This CDR3 is built from 18 residues. The chain's CDR3 is CASKLGSGRDRSYNEQFF. CDR3 DNA sequence: TGTGCCTCCAAATTGGGTAGCGGGAGAGACAGGTCCTACAATGAGCAGTTCTTC.

The V and J genes are TRBV7-9 and TRBJ2-7; 9 positions agree with TRBD2. Germline V gene sequence: CDR1 SEHNR, CDR2 FQNEAQ (reference sequence). Unmatched junction bases numbered 19, after V lost 5 bases and J lost 2 bases. CDR3 length: 19 amino acids. The CDR3 region has the DNA TGTGCCAGCAGCCCTAGGCCCGGGCAGGCGGTAGCGGGAGCCTACGAGCAGTACTTC. The encoded protein is CASSPRPGQAVAGAYEQYF.